The 19 T cell receptor beta chains reported below all come from one sample, sequenced in a study of blood T cell repertoires in COVID-19. Using immunoSEQ multiplex PCR, the repertoire was profiled, and TCRdb retains in-frame clones only, with some absent. The sample lists approximately 29,000 clones, around 72% occurring once. The sample comprised peripheral blood. These receptors all come from a boy younger than 10 with active or convalescent COVID-19.

The genes are TRBV4-1 and TRBJ2-3; 9 positions agree with TRBD2. CDR1 MGHRA and CDR2 YSYEKL come from the germline V gene. The V and J ends lost 5 bases and 5 bases, in that order; junction bases with no gene match: 11. The CDR3 extends over 16 amino acids. Here the CDR3 reads CASSLPGLAVGDTQYF. The CDR3 DNA sequence: TGCGCCAGCAGCTTACCGGGACTAGCAGTGGGAGATACGCAGTATTTT.

J is TRBJ2-2 and V is TRBV28, with 11 nucleotides matching TRBD2. V was clipped by 0 bases and J by 6 bases; unmatched bases: 6. Germline V gene sequence: CDR1 MDHEN, CDR2 SYDVKM. CDR3 size: 17 residues. The CDR3 spells CASSLWELAGGPGELFF. The CDR3 DNA is TGTGCCAGCAGTTTATGGGAGTTAGCGGGAGGGCCCGGGGAGCTGTTTTTT.

This clone showed up just a few times. This chain connects TRBV15 to TRBJ2-1; TRBD1 might be the D (6 bases). The CDR3 has 16 residues. The V end lost 4 bases, the J end lost 0 bases, and 13 bases lay between the germline ends. Germline CDR1 LNHNV, CDR2 YYDKDF (reference sequence). CDR3 sequence: CATSTGQSSSYNEQFF. For the CDR3, the DNA is TGTGCCACCAGCACCGGACAGTCTAGCTCCTACAATGAGCAGTTCTTC.

J is TRBJ2-2 and V is TRBV7-9; 8 bases line up with TRBD2. The V and J ends lost 5 bases and 6 bases, in that order; junction bases with no gene match: 5. This CDR3 is 14 amino acids long. Germline CDR1 SEHNR, CDR2 FQNEAQ (reference sequence). CDR3 nucleotides: TGTGCCAGCAGCCGCATCGGGGGGGCCGGGGAGCTGTTTTTT. It codes for CASSRIGGAGELFF.

The genes are TRBV18 and TRBJ1-2; the match to TRBD1 covers 7 bases. The V and J ends lost 2 bases and 8 bases, in that order; junction bases with no gene match: 11. Germline V lookup: CDR1 KGHSH, CDR2 LQKENI. CDR3 size: 15 residues. The CDR3 bases are TGTGCCAGCTCACCATGGGAAGGGGGCAATGTAGGCTACACCTTC. It encodes CASSPWEGGNVGYTF.

The rearrangement joins TRBV7-8 to TRBJ1-1; unclear D gene. Deletions cut 2 bases from V and 2 bases from J, with 15 bases between. The CDR3 runs 16 residues. Germline CDR1 SGHVS, CDR2 FQNEAQ. The CDR3 sequence: CASSLIGGLNNTEAFF. The DNA of the CDR3 is TGTGCCAGCAGCTTAATCGGCGGACTCAACAACACTGAAGCTTTCTTT.

V is TRBV6-5 and J is TRBJ1-2; TRBD1 might be the D (6 bases). Trimming removed 4 bases at V and 5 bases at J, with 14 bases between. Germline CDR1 MNHEY, CDR2 SVGAGI. The CDR3 is made up of 14 amino acids. Here the CDR3 reads CASSLRQAEYGYTF. The CDR3, as DNA: TGTGCCAGCAGTTTACGACAGGCGGAATATGGCTACACCTTC.

The chain couples TRBV7-9 to TRBJ1-1; D is possibly TRBD1 (6 bases). The germline CDR1 and CDR2 sequences are SEHNR and FQNEAQ (reference sequence). V was pared by 6 bases and J by 3 bases, with 14 bases between. CDR3 length: 14 amino acids. Written as DNA, the CDR3 is TGTGCCAGCAGACACAGGGTTTGGGACACTGAAGCTTTCTTT. As protein: CASRHRVWDTEAFF.

J is TRBJ2-1 and V is TRBV6-2 or TRBV6-3; 9 bases line up with TRBD2. This CDR3 is built from 15 residues. Germline V gives CDR1 MNHEY, CDR2 SVGEGT. V dropped 4 bases and J dropped 9; count of bases not matched to a gene: 10. CDR3 DNA sequence: TGTGCCAGCAGTTTAGCGGGAGCCCAACACGGTGAGCAGTTCTTC. Amino acid sequence: CASSLAGAQHGEQFF.

This clone was seen a single time. The genes are TRBV7-2 and TRBJ2-1; a weak D match, TRBD1 (6 bases). V dropped 5 bases and J dropped 5 bases, with 10 bases sitting between them. The CDR3 totals 13 residues. Germline assignment: CDR1 SGHTA and CDR2 FQGNSA. CDR3: CASSQGQNNEQFF. The CDR3 nucleotides read TGTGCCAGCAGCCAAGGACAGAACAATGAGCAGTTCTTC.

The V call is TRBV28, the J call TRBJ1-5; no clear D. CDR1 MDHEN and CDR2 SYDVKM come from the germline V gene. CDR3 size: 13 residues. V was trimmed by 5 bases and J by 0 bases, leaving 5 bases between them. The CDR3, as DNA: TGTGCCAGCAGTCCAGATAGCAATCAGCCCCAGCATTTT. Amino acids: CASSPDSNQPQHF.

The CDR3 nucleotides are TGTGCCAGCAGTCGGGTTCCTCAGCCCCAGCATTTT. Amino acid sequence: CASSRVPQPQHF. The chain uses TRBV6-2 or TRBV6-3 and TRBJ1-5; no firm D call. V lost 5 bases and J lost 6, with 8 bases in between. The CDR3 covers 12 residues. Germline values: CDR1 MNHEY, CDR2 SVGEGT.

The rearrangement links TRBV30 to TRBJ2-3; 7 nucleotides align to TRBD1. The V gene's germline CDR1 is GTSNPN and CDR2 SVGIG (reference sequence). With V trimmed by 2 bases and J by 4 bases, 6 bases remained unmatched. The CDR3 sequence is 14 residues long. The CDR3 reads CAWSIQGTADTQYF. DNA of the CDR3: TGTGCCTGGAGTATACAGGGGACGGCAGATACGCAGTATTTT.

The chain is built from TRBV7-2 and TRBJ1-2, with D unclear. Trimming shortened V by 1 base and J by 8 bases, and 20 bases separated the two germline ends. The germline V gene has CDR1 SGHTA and CDR2 FQGNSA. The CDR3 runs 16 residues. CDR3 coding DNA: TGTGCCAGCAGCTTAGGGGCCGGTGGGGAGAAGGGAGGCTACACCTTC. This encodes CASSLGAGGEKGGYTF. The whole variable domain, remainder taken from reference TRBV7-2 and TRBJ1-2, is GAGVSQSPSNKVTEKGKDVELRCDPISGHTALYWYRQSLGQGLEFLIYFQGNSAPDKSGLPSDRFSAERTGGSVSTLTIQRTQQEDSAVYLCASSLGAGGEKGGYTFGSGTRLTVV.

This chain uses TRBV9 with TRBJ2-5, with 7 bases matching TRBD1. The CDR3 spans 17 residues. Germline CDR1 reads SGDLS; CDR2 reads YYNGEE. J lost 1 base, V lost 1 base, and 10 bases had no gene match. As DNA, the CDR3 is TGTGCCAGCAGCGTAAATGGACAGGAGGCTTTCCAAGAGACCCAGTACTTC. Its protein is CASSVNGQEAFQETQYF. The full variable domain, completed using reference TRBV9 and TRBJ2-5, is DSGVTQTPKHLITATGQRVTLRCSPRSGDLSVYWYQQSLDQGLQFLIQYYNGEERAKGNILERFSAQQFPDLHSELNLSSLELGDSALYFCASSVNGQEAFQETQYFGPGTRLLVL.

V usage is TRBV5-4 and J usage is TRBJ2-1; D might be TRBD1 (5 bases). The CDR3 sequence is 15 residues long. V was cut by 0 bases and J by 2 bases, with 9 bases left in between. Germline V lookup: CDR1 SGHNT, CDR2 YYREEE (reference sequence). The chain's CDR3 is CASSLGTSTYNEQFF. For the CDR3, the DNA is TGTGCCAGCAGCTTGGGGACATCTACCTACAATGAGCAGTTCTTC.

CDR3 in amino acids: CASGLFFPRGDFGYTF. In nucleotides, the CDR3 is TGTGCTAGTGGTTTGTTCTTCCCACGGGGGGACTTTGGCTACACCTTC. The chain links TRBV12-5 to TRBJ1-2; possible D gene TRBD1, 5 bases. CDR3 length: 16 amino acids. From germline, CDR1 is LGHNT and CDR2 FRNRAP. V was shortened by 2 bases and J by 7 bases, with 20 bases between the two germline ends.

This clone came up a few times. The V call is TRBV7-6, the J call TRBJ2-2; the D gene is possibly TRBD2 (6 bases). The CDR3 has 18 amino acids. Trimming shortened V by 0 bases and J by 5 bases, and 19 bases separated the two germline ends. Germline V gene data show CDR1 as SGHVS and CDR2 as FNYEAQ. The CDR3 bases are TGTGCCAGCAGCTTAGCGCCCCCTAGGACGGGAGTAACCGGGGAGCTGTTTTTT. It is translated as CASSLAPPRTGVTGELFF.

In its sample, this clone is medium-sized (0.01 to 0.1%). In DNA, the CDR3 is TGTGCCAGCAGCCTCCAAGGCAGGGACCAAGAGACCCAGTACTTC. As protein: CASSLQGRDQETQYF. The chain employs TRBV6-5 and TRBJ2-5; a weak D match, TRBD1 (5 bases). The CDR3 runs 15 residues. The V and J ends lost 6 bases and 0 bases respectively, with 14 bases between them. CDR1 is MNHEY and CDR2 is SVGAGI in the germline V gene.